This T cell receptor beta chain was found in a study of T cells after yellow fever vaccination. MiXCR, applied by TCRdb to the 5' RACE reads, yields one record per CDR3 protein. In the table there are around 360,000 distinct CDR3 sequences, under 14% of which are singletons. Germline V gene sequence: CDR1 SGHTA, CDR2 FQGTGA. The CDR3 loop spans 14 amino acids. V lost 2 bases, J lost 8 bases, and 5 bases stayed unmatched. The source material was PBMCs, sampled on the day of the first yellow fever vaccination. The origin of this receptor is a man younger than 35 who received the YFV17D yellow fever vaccine. The rearrangement joins TRBV7-3 to TRBJ2-1; 8 bases fit TRBD2. CDR3 region: CASSLAGGGYEQFF. The CDR3 DNA reads as TGTGCCAGCAGCTTAGCGGGGGGCGGCTATGAGCAGTTCTTC.